This T cell receptor (beta chain) appears in the sequencing data of a study of Graves' ophthalmopathy and Graves' hyperthyroidism. Moderate-to-severe activity, CAS ≥3, NOSPECS ≥4 and duration under 3 months were recorded for donors with ophthalmopathy. The study excluded patients with other autoimmune diseases, uncontrolled infections, pregnancy or lactation. This clonotype was recorded at least ten times. Its target is unknown. Amplification of the TCR beta CDR3 regions used RNA transcripts (as template). The authors performed first-round RT-PCR with HTBI primers and then a second-round multiplex PCR. TCRdb reprocessed the multiplex PCR reads with MiXCR, giving one entry per CDR3 protein. This table has about 340,000 distinct CDR3 sequences, roughly a sixth appearing once. Study-wide results and limits: A model built from 13 signatures distinguished ophthalmopathy from stable hyperthyroidism with about 86% sensitivity and approximately 82% specificity.

CDR3 length: 17 amino acids. Trimming shortened V by 3 bases and J by 0 bases, and 15 bases separated the two germline ends. The germline V gene encodes CDR1 SGHVS and CDR2 FQNEAQ. Sequences were obtained from peripheral blood. This sequence originates from an adult man with Graves' ophthalmopathy. The chain recombines TRBV7-8 with TRBJ1-5, with D perhaps matching TRBD1 (6 bases). The CDR3 sequence: CASSLRGGDDSNQPQHF. Here the CDR3 DNA reads TGTGCCAGCAGCTTGAGGGGGGGAGATGATAGCAATCAGCCCCAGCATTTT.